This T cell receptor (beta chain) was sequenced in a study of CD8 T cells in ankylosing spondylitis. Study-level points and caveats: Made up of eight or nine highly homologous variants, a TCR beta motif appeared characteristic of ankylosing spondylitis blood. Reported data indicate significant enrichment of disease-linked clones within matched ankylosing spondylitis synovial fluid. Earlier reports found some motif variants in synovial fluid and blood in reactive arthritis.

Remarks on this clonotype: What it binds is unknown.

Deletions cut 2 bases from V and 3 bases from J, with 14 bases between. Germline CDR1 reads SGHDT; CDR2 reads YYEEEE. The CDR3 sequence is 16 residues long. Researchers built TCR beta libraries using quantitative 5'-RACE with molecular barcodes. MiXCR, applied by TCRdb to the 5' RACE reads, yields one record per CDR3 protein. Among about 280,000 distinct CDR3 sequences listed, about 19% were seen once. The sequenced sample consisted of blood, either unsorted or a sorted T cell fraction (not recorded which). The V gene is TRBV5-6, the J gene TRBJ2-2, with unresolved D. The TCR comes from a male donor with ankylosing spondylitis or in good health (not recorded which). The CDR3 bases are TGTGCCAGCAGCTTCGGCTCTTTGGCGTACACCGGGGAGCTGTTTTTT. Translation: CASSFGSLAYTGELFF.